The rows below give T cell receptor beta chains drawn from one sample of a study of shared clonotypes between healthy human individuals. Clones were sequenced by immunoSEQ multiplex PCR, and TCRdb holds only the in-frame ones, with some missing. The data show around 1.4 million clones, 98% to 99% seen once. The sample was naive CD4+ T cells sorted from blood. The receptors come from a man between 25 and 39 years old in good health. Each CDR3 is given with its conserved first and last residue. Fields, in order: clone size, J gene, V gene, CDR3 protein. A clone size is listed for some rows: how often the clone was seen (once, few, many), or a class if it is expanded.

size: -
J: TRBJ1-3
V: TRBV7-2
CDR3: CASSFRGRNTIYF

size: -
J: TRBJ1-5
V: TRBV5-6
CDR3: CASSGRDYSNQPQHF

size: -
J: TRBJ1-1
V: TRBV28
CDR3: CASSATASTEAFF

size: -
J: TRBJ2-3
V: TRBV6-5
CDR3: CASGNSGTQYF

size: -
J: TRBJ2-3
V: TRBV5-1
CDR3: CASSLMTGLADYLDTQYF

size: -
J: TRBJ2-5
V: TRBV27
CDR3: CASSYRGGETQYF

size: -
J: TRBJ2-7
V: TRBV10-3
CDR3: CAIMPEGQGRREQYF

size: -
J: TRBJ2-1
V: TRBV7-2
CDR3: CASSLNYRAYNEQFF

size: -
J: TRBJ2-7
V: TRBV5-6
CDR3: CASRRQGRGQGGEQYF

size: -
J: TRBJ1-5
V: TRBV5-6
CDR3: CASSLQQFNQPQHF

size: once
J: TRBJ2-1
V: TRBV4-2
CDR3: CASSQETSTYNEQFF

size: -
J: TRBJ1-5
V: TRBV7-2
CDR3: CASSSRTGFSNQPQHF

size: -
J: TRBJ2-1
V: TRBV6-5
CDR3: CASSYARDRGTNEQFF

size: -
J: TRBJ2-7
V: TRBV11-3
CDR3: CASSRGVWYEQYF

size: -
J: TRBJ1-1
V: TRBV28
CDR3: CASSKTTGLVLNTEAFF

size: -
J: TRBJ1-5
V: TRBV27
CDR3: CASSLTGVVPQHF

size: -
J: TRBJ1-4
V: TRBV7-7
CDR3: CASSLFPGEKLFF

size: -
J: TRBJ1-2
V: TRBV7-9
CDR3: CASSLDDYGYTF

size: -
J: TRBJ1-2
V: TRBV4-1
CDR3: CASSQETGPYGYTF

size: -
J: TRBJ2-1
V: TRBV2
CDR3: CASSEQRLASWNEQFF

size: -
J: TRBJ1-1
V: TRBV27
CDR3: CATRPGQVNTEAFF

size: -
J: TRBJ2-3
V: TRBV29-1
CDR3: CSVEQGGSRGTDTQYF

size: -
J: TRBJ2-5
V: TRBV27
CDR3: CASSLAGGRETQYF

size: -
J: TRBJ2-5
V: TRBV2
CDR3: CASKRDTQETQYF

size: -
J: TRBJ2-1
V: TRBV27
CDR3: CASRSGPYNEQFF

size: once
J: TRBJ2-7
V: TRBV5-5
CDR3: CASSLGHQYEQYF

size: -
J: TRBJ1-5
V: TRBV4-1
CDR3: CASSQAQLSRPQHF

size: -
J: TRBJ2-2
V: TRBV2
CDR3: CASRRRSNTGELFF

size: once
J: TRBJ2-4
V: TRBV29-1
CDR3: CSFSGGGGQARAKNIQYF